This T cell receptor (beta chain) was profiled in a study of beta chain features in type 1 diabetes. This clone was observed a few times. Its antigen is undetermined. Study observations and caveats: Type 1 diabetes patients showed fewer insertions and more deletions at VDJ junctions.

One heparinised draw, averaging roughly 110 mL, was taken per donor. CD4+ naive, central memory, regulatory and stem cell-like memory subsets were isolated by sorting on CD45RO/CCR7/CD25/CD127/CD95/CD27. cDNA synthesis used the whole RNA isolate, giving expressed TCRB sequences. TCRdb's table, derived via immunoSEQ multiplex PCR, lists solely in-frame clones and lacks some. The sample lists about 410,000 clones, approximately 15% seen once, with roughly 0.038% in the top ten. Trimming cost V 2 bases and J 4 bases; bases outside gene matches: 3. The CDR3 is 14 residues long. Germline assignment: CDR1 SGDLS and CDR2 YYNGEE.

This chain connects TRBV9 to TRBJ1-2; 9 nucleotides align to TRBD1. Sample: naive CD4+ T cells from blood. The clonotype was recovered from a man in his thirties or forties in good health. CDR3 in amino acids: CASSVGQGAYGYTF. The CDR3, as DNA: TGTGCCAGCAGCGTGGGACAGGGTGCCTATGGCTACACCTTC.